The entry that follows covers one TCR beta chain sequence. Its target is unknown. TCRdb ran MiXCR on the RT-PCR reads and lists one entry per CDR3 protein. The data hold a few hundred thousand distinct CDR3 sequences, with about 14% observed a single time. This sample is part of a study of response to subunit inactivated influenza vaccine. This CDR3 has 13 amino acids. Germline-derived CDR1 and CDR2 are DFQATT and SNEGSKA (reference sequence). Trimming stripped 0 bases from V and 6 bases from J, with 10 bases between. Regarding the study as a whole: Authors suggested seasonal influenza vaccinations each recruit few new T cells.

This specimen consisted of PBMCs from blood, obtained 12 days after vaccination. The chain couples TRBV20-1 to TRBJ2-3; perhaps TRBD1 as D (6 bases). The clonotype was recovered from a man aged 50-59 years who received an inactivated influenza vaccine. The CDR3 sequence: CSARDPDRDTQYF. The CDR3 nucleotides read TGCAGTGCTAGAGATCCCGACAGGGATACGCAGTATTTT.